The 8 T cell receptor beta chains listed next were all sequenced from one sample in a study of PD-L1 blockade in urothelial cancer (dated by TCRdb to about 2017). In light of the paper, this sample's time point label describes: peripheral blood 6 weeks after treatment start. The library was made by the immunoSEQ multiplex PCR assay. Held by TCRdb, this immuneACCESS table contains in-frame sequences only and omits some clones. Under half of the omission traces to an unresolved V gene where checked; the cause of the rest is unknown. In all, the sample holds approximately 91,000 clones, and around 78% of those were seen once. Around 8.1% of the sample belongs to the ten largest clones. This sample comprised PBMCs, obtained around atezolizumab (anti-PD-L1) treatment. These receptors were taken from a man aged 70-80 years with urothelial cancer.

CDR3 loop: CASSEGKSDYGYTF. The CDR3 DNA reads as TGTGCCAGCAGTGAAGGAAAATCGGACTATGGCTACACCTTC. This chain uses TRBV2 with TRBJ1-2; D unresolved. Between the trimmed V and J ends, which lost 1 base and 3 bases, there was a span of 9 bases. CDR1 and CDR2 from the germline V gene are SNHLY and FYNNEI. The CDR3 length is 14 residues.

The V and J genes are TRBV2 and TRBJ2-1, with TRBD2 identical over 14 bases. V trimming: 6 bases; J trimming: 10 bases; junction bases outside the gene matches: 2. From germline, CDR1 is SNHLY and CDR2 FYNNEI. The CDR3 runs to 13 residues. This chain's CDR3 is CASRRTSGGEQFF. CDR3 DNA: TGTGCCAGCAGAAGGACTAGCGGGGGGGAGCAGTTCTTC.

The V call is TRBV5-1, the J call TRBJ1-4; D ambiguous. This CDR3 is 16 amino acids long. V was trimmed by 0 bases and J by 0 bases, leaving 9 bases between them. Germline V gene lookup returns CDR1 SGHRS and CDR2 YFSETQ. The CDR3 DNA reads TGCGCCAGCAGCTTGGATCCGCGGACAACTAATGAAAAACTGTTTTTT. It encodes CASSLDPRTTNEKLFF.

This clone was seen a handful of times. V usage is TRBV11-3 and J usage is TRBJ1-6; 7 nucleotides align to TRBD1. The CDR3 is made up of 14 amino acids. Germline-derived CDR1 and CDR2 are SGHNT and YENEEA. Trimming cost V 5 bases and J 6 bases; bases outside gene matches: 4. The CDR3 bases are TGTGCCAGCAGCGTCAGGGGGTTTAATTCACCCCTCCACTTT. The encoded protein is CASSVRGFNSPLHF. Filled out from reference TRBV11-3 and TRBJ1-6, the complete variable domain reads EAGVVQSPRYKIIEKKQPVAFWCNPISGHNTLYWYLQNLGQGPELLIRYENEEAVDDSQLPKDRFSAERLKGVDSTLKIQPAELGDSAVYLCASSVRGFNSPLHFGNGTRLTVT.

The sample holds a few counts of this clone. V is TRBV7-9 and J is TRBJ1-6; D gene uncertain. The germline V gene has CDR1 SEHNR and CDR2 FQNEAQ (reference sequence). The CDR3 extends over 16 amino acids. Trimming removed 1 base at V and 0 bases at J, with 7 bases between. CDR3 protein: CASSLDGSSYNSPLHF. CDR3 nucleotide sequence: TGTGCCAGCAGCTTAGATGGCAGCTCCTATAATTCACCCCTCCACTTT.

The rearrangement links TRBV5-1 to TRBJ2-1; D not resolved. Trimming removed 2 bases at V and 9 bases at J, with 15 bases between. This CDR3 comprises 14 residues. The germline gives CDR1 SGHRS, CDR2 YFSETQ. DNA of the CDR3: TGCGCCAGCAGCTTCTCCCCGGGTGGCGGTGAGCAGTTCTTC. Translated: CASSFSPGGGEQFF.

The chain joins TRBV4-1 to TRBJ2-5, with 8 bases fitting TRBD2. Germline V gene data show CDR1 as MGHRA and CDR2 as YSYEKL. This CDR3 is 14 amino acids long. V trimming: 2 bases; J trimming: 3 bases; junction bases outside the gene matches: 2. CDR3 in amino acids: CASSQFSGEETQYF. CDR3 in DNA: TGCGCCAGCAGCCAATTTAGCGGGGAAGAGACCCAGTACTTC.

V is TRBV6-5 and J is TRBJ2-7; tentative D call: TRBD2 (5 bases). Germline CDR1 and CDR2: MNHEY and SVGAGI. This CDR3 spans 13 amino acids. The germline V and J ends were trimmed by 4 bases and 4 bases, with 11 bases remaining between them. In nucleotides, the CDR3 is TGTGCCAGCAGTTCCTGGGAGTTTTACGAGCAGTACTTC. Translating it yields CASSSWEFYEQYF.